Shown below are 26 T cell receptor beta chains from a single sample sequenced in a study of blood T cell repertoires in COVID-19. Data came from immunoSEQ multiplex PCR; TCRdb stores just in-frame clones and leaves some out. Of 100,000 to 150,000 clones in the sample, about nine tenths were seen once. Sequenced material: peripheral blood. These receptor sequences come from a man between 65 and 85 years old who had recovered from COVID-19.

The chain links TRBV5-4 to TRBJ1-1, with TRBD1 matching 8 bases. The CDR3 loop spans 15 amino acids. CDR1 and CDR2 (germline): SGHNT, YYREEE (reference sequence). The trim removed 4 bases at V and 1 base at J, leaving 6 bases unmatched. CDR3 residues: CASSLTGVWNTEAFF. CDR3 nucleotide sequence: TGTGCCAGCAGCCTGACAGGGGTTTGGAACACTGAAGCTTTCTTT.

This chain joins TRBV4-1 and TRBJ1-5; perhaps TRBD1 as D (5 bases). The CDR3 extends over 14 amino acids. In germline, CDR1 is MGHRA, CDR2 YSYEKL. V was shortened by 3 bases and J by 4 bases, with 10 bases between the two germline ends. The CDR3 nucleotides read TGCGCCAGCAGCCATGGGGCGCGAAATCAGCCCCAGCATTTT. Amino acids: CASSHGARNQPQHF.

This chain uses TRBV6-1 with TRBJ1-5, with D possibly matching TRBD1 (6 bases). This CDR3 spans 13 amino acids. The V gene lost 3 bases and the J gene lost 5 bases, with 8 bases spanning the gap. CDR1 is MNHNS and CDR2 is SASEGT in the germline V gene. CDR3 DNA: TGTGCCAGCAGTGAGGACAGATATCAGCCCCAGCATTTT. It translates to CASSEDRYQPQHF.

This clone occurred once. The chain joins TRBV27 to TRBJ1-1, with TRBD1 matching 10 bases. Losses at the gene ends were 5 bases for V and 11 bases for J; bases not matched to a gene: 8. This CDR3 is 13 amino acids long. Germline lookup yields CDR1 MNHEY and CDR2 SMNVEV (reference sequence). CDR3: CASSHGQGGGAFF. CDR3 in DNA: TGTGCCAGCAGTCACGGACAGGGGGGAGGCGCTTTCTTT.

The chain is built from TRBV5-1 and TRBJ2-5; 7 bases are a match to TRBD2. CDR3 length: 15 amino acids. CDR1 is SGHRS, CDR2 YFSETQ, per germline. V lost 4 bases, J lost 1 base, and 7 bases stayed unmatched. CDR3 bases: TGCGCCAGCAGCAGGGCTAGCGGCATCCAAGAGACCCAGTACTTC. Its translation is CASSRASGIQETQYF.

The CDR3 protein is CASSPSGGAPGEQFF. CDR3 bases: TGTGCCAGCAGTCCTAGCGGGGGGGCCCCAGGAGAGCAGTTCTTC. V is TRBV7-3 and J is TRBJ2-1; the match to TRBD2 covers 12 bases. V trimming: 6 bases; J trimming: 10 bases; junction bases outside the gene matches: 10. The germline V gene encodes CDR1 SGHTA and CDR2 FQGTGA. The CDR3 totals 15 residues.

This clone occurred once. The chain has TRBV2 and TRBJ2-7; D possibly corresponds to TRBD1 (6 bases). This CDR3 is 14 amino acids long. Trimming cost V 5 bases and J 7 bases, with 18 bases left between them. The germline V gene encodes CDR1 SNHLY and CDR2 FYNNEI. CDR3 sequence (DNA): TGTGCCAGCAGTAAGGACAGTGGGTGGTATGAGCAGTACTTC. Protein sequence: CASSKDSGWYEQYF.

The chain has TRBV7-2 and TRBJ2-7; 7 bases are a match to TRBD2. Germline V lookup: CDR1 SGHTA, CDR2 FQGNSA. CDR3 length: 14 residues. V trimming: 2 bases; J trimming: 6 bases; junction bases outside the gene matches: 7. The CDR3 DNA reads as TGTGCCAGCAGCTTAAGTCTAGCGGAGACCGAGCAGTACTTC. It yields the protein CASSLSLAETEQYF.

In this sample, this clone turned up a few times. The V gene is TRBV6-6, the J gene TRBJ1-5, with D perhaps TRBD1 (6 bases). CDR3 length: 12 amino acids. Germline CDR1 MNHNY, CDR2 SVGAGI (reference sequence). V lost 6 bases, J lost 5 bases, and 8 bases lay in between. The CDR3 DNA reads TGTGCCAGCAGGTCAGGGGATCAGCCCCAGCATTTT. Its protein is CASRSGDQPQHF.

The chain joins TRBV2 to TRBJ1-5, with 7 bases identical to TRBD1. Per the germline V gene, CDR1 is SNHLY and CDR2 is FYNNEI. The CDR3 covers 14 residues. Trimming removed 3 bases from V and 2 bases from J; junction bases left unmatched: 1. The DNA for the CDR3 is TGTGCCAGCAGTGACCAGGGGGGCAATCAGCCCCAGCATTTT. It yields the protein CASSDQGGNQPQHF.

J is TRBJ2-5 and V is TRBV9; the match to TRBD2 covers 15 bases. The J segment lost 2 bases and the V segment lost 6 bases, leaving 8 bases of the junction unmatched. In germline, CDR1 is SGDLS, CDR2 YYNGEE. The CDR3 has 17 residues. CDR3 amino acids: CASTLGGLAGGQETQYF. CDR3 coding DNA: TGTGCCAGCACCCTCGGGGGACTAGCGGGGGGTCAAGAGACCCAGTACTTC.

The genes are TRBV7-2 and TRBJ1-3; D might be TRBD1 (6 bases). V shed 3 bases and J shed 1 base, with 13 bases lying between them. The CDR3 contains 16 residues. In germline, CDR1 is SGHTA, CDR2 FQGNSA. CDR3 nucleotides: TGTGCCAGCAGCTTTCGGGGGGCCTATTCTGGAAACACCATATATTTT. It codes for CASSFRGAYSGNTIYF.

The chain employs TRBV2 and TRBJ2-7, with unresolved D. The CDR3 contains 13 residues. Germline CDR1 is SNHLY and CDR2 is FYNNEI. Deletions cut 5 bases from V and 5 bases from J, with 13 bases between. As DNA, the CDR3 is TGTGCCAGCAGTCCAAGGTTGGGCAACGAGCAGTACTTC. Translating gives CASSPRLGNEQYF.

V usage is TRBV24-1 and J usage is TRBJ2-5, with 8 positions matching TRBD2. The CDR3 length is 14 residues. V dropped 9 bases and J dropped 4; count of bases not matched to a gene: 9. CDR1 is KGHDR and CDR2 is SFDVKD in the germline V gene. CDR3 nucleotide sequence: TGTGCCACCTCCGCCGGGACTAGGAGAGAGACCCAGTACTTC. Translation gives CATSAGTRRETQYF.

V is TRBV18 and J is TRBJ2-7, with 7 bases that match TRBD2. After removal of 6 bases from V and 0 bases from J, the junction contained 5 bases not matched to a gene. The germline V gene encodes CDR1 KGHSH and CDR2 LQKENI. This CDR3 comprises 14 residues. The CDR3 protein is CASSLTSVSYEQYF. The DNA of the CDR3 is TGTGCCAGCTCGCTTACTAGCGTCTCCTACGAGCAGTACTTC.

This sequence joins TRBV3-1 (or the pseudogene TRBV3-2) and TRBJ2-7, with D possibly matching TRBD2 (7 bases). This CDR3 contains 12 residues. The germline gives CDR1 LGHDT, CDR2 YNNKEL (reference sequence). The V end lost 4 bases, the J end lost 6 bases, and 10 bases lay between the germline ends. CDR3 nucleotides: TGTGCCAGCAGCCGTCGGGGGGCCGAGCAGTACTTC. Its translation: CASSRRGAEQYF.

This chain uses TRBV4-1 with TRBJ1-2; 7 positions agree with TRBD1. The germline V gene has CDR1 MGHRA and CDR2 YSYEKL. V gave up 4 bases and J gave up 8 bases; unmatched junction bases: 16. CDR3 length: 16 amino acids. The CDR3 nucleotides are TGCGCCAGCAGCCCCGGTTTCGGCAGGGGGTATGGCGGCTACACCTTC. Translated: CASSPGFGRGYGGYTF.

This clone was found once. The rearrangement links TRBV18 to TRBJ2-7; D perhaps matches TRBD2 (5 bases). Germline CDR1 and CDR2: KGHSH and LQKENI. V lost 1 base and J lost 4, with 11 bases in between. The CDR3 extends over 14 amino acids. The CDR3 coding sequence is TGTGCCAGCTCACCACGTCGGGGTCCATACGAGCAGTACTTC. Protein sequence: CASSPRRGPYEQYF.

As for this clone: Other nucleotide sequences from this sample produce the same CDR3. The CDR3: CASSVSPGQPQHF. CDR3 nucleotides: TGTGCCAGCAGCGTATCACCCGGTCAGCCCCAGCATTTT. This chain joins TRBV9 and TRBJ1-5; D remains unclear. Trimming pared 1 base from V and 6 bases from J, leaving 8 bases between. This CDR3 comprises 13 residues. Germline V lookup: CDR1 SGDLS, CDR2 YYNGEE.

This clone was detected a few times. This sequence joins TRBV11-2 and TRBJ2-1, with TRBD2 matching 10 bases. Germline lookup yields CDR1 SGHAT and CDR2 FQNNGV. CDR3 length: 14 residues. V was clipped by 5 bases and J by 3 bases; unmatched bases: 1. For the CDR3, the DNA is TGTGCCAGCAGCCGGACTAGCGGCTACAATGAGCAGTTCTTC. This encodes CASSRTSGYNEQFF.

The chain employs TRBV28 and TRBJ2-7; D gene ambiguous. Trimming shortened V by 2 bases and J by 0 bases, and 11 bases separated the two germline ends. Germline lookup yields CDR1 MDHEN and CDR2 SYDVKM. This CDR3 is 15 amino acids long. CDR3 region: CASSLRSPVSYEQYF. The CDR3 DNA is TGTGCCAGCAGTTTAAGATCCCCAGTCTCCTACGAGCAGTACTTC.

This clone was recorded many times. The rearrangement links TRBV7-9 to TRBJ2-1; no clear D. The CDR3 sequence is 13 residues long. V gave up 5 bases and J gave up 9 bases, with 14 bases separating them. The germline V gene encodes CDR1 SEHNR and CDR2 FQNEAQ (reference sequence). This CDR3 reads CASSRGEVGEQFF. CDR3 coding DNA: TGTGCCAGCAGCCGTGGCGAGGTAGGTGAGCAGTTCTTC. Combining the CDR3 with reference TRBV7-9 and TRBJ2-1 gives the whole variable domain DTGVSQNPRHKITKRGQNVTFRCDPISEHNRLYWYRQTLGQGPEFLTYFQNEAQLEKSRLLSDRFSAERPKGSFSTLEIQRTEQGDSAMYLCASSRGEVGEQFFGPGTRLTVL.

This chain links TRBV19 with TRBJ2-1; D uncertain. The V and J ends lost 0 bases and 7 bases respectively, with 7 bases between them. The CDR3 covers 13 residues. Germline assignment: CDR1 LNHDA and CDR2 SQIVND (reference sequence). CDR3 nucleotide sequence: TGTGCCAGTAGTATAGATAACGAGAATGAGCAGTTCTTC. Its translation: CASSIDNENEQFF.

The chain recombines TRBV27 with TRBJ2-7, with D uncertain. Trimming stripped 5 bases from V and 7 bases from J, with 12 bases between. Germline lookup yields CDR1 MNHEY and CDR2 SMNVEV (reference sequence). The CDR3 length is 12 residues. For the CDR3, the DNA is TGTGCCAGCAGTCAGCCTACGGAGGAGCAGTACTTC. Protein sequence: CASSQPTEEQYF.

For this clone: Given the absence of the conserved phenylalanine or tryptophan at the CDR3 end, a read error is likely. The DNA is omitted, as the CDR3 cannot be located on it reliably, and the CDR3 follows TCRdb's listing. V usage is TRBV21-1 and J usage is TRBJ2-3; TRBD1 is the table's D call and was not checked against the DNA. TRBV21-1 is an annotated pseudogene. The CDR3 adds up to 9 amino acids, both ends counted. The CDR3 here is CASSKVAGS.

The rearrangement joins TRBV18 to TRBJ2-2, with D maybe TRBD1 (5 bases). The ends were cut back, 5 bases at V and 0 bases at J, with 13 bases in the middle. In germline, CDR1 is KGHSH, CDR2 LQKENI. This CDR3 has 16 residues. The chain's CDR3 is CASSAVTQANTGELFF. CDR3 sequence (DNA): TGTGCCAGCTCAGCGGTCACACAGGCGAACACCGGGGAGCTGTTTTTT.